This T cell receptor beta chain was observed in a study of blood T cell repertoires in COVID-19. Study-level background: Donors in the United States, Italy and Spain gave samples during acute or convalescent COVID-19. The cDNA or gDNA used as material had been derived from T cells, B-cell-depleted T cells, or PBMCs.

Source study methods: Estimates of nucleated cell counts were drawn from the amplification of reference gene primers. The data were produced by immunoSEQ multiplex PCR, yet TCRdb's version contains in-frame clones alone and is incomplete. V, J and clone size reflect that table, while D and trimming were determined from the DNA. The table lists 80,000 to 130,000 clones, 80% to 95% of them singletons, with 5.7% in the top ten. V lost 4 bases and J 2 bases, leaving 8 bases between the germline ends. In germline, CDR1 is KGHSH, CDR2 LQKENI. The CDR3 covers 13 residues. Sequenced sample: peripheral blood. This receptor was obtained from a man between 65 and 85 years old with acute or convalescent COVID-19. The chain recombines TRBV18 with TRBJ2-5, with D possibly TRBD1 on 5 matching bases. DNA for the CDR3: TGTGCCAGCTCACGTACAGGTCAAGAGACCCAGTACTTC. Its protein is CASSRTGQETQYF.